The clone carrying this T cell receptor (beta chain) has ten or more counts. The target antigen is unknown. The data stem from a study of blood T cells in healthy people across ages. Study-wide results and caveats: As age increased, TCR beta diversity per million T cells fell in a roughly linear fashion.

Peripheral blood was drawn, ten milliliters per donor. The CDR3 runs 15 residues. Germline CDR1 is SGHRS and CDR2 is YFSETQ. Trimming shortened V by 0 bases and J by 4 bases, and 11 bases separated the two germline ends. A second PCR of 7 to 11 cycles used a sample-barcoded 5' primer and a J-beta primer mix. One entry per CDR3 protein, called by TCRdb with MiXCR from the 5' RACE reads. Of some 900,000 distinct CDR3 sequences in the sample, around 30% are singletons; the top ten hold roughly 17%. This receptor was identified in a woman aged 80 or over in good health. Specimen: blood. The rearrangement links TRBV5-1 to TRBJ2-4, with D possibly TRBD2 on 6 matching bases. The CDR3 spells CASSLEVRGKNIQYF. For the CDR3, the DNA is TGCGCCAGCAGCTTGGAGGTTCGGGGGAAAAACATTCAGTACTTC. The whole variable domain, remainder taken from reference TRBV5-1 and TRBJ2-4, is KAGVTQTPRYLIKTRGQQVTLSCSPISGHRSVSWYQQTPGQGLQFLFEYFSETQRNKGNFPGRFSGRQFSNSRSEMNVSTLELGDSALYLCASSLEVRGKNIQYFGAGTRLSVL.